This is a list of T cell receptor beta chains from one sample in a study of blood T cells in healthy people across ages. TCRdb used MiXCR to reprocess the 5' RACE reads, holding one entry per CDR3 protein. Of just under 900,000 distinct CDR3 sequences listed, 25% to 30% are singletons. Sequenced input: blood. Receptors originate from a woman older than 75 in good health. The CDR3 runs from the conserved cysteine through the conserved F or W. D genes are given only for firm matches. Clone size, where shown, is once, few, many, or a class for clones that have expanded.

D gene: TRBD1
V gene: TRBV28
J gene: TRBJ2-7
clone size: NA
CDR3 length: 15
CDR3 protein: CASSPFADRGDEQYF
CDR3 DNA: TGTGCCAGCAGTCCGTTCGCGGACAGGGGAGACGAGCAGTACTTC

D gene: TRBD2
V gene: TRBV7-2
J gene: TRBJ2-7
clone size: NA
CDR3 length: 15
CDR3 protein: CASSFYGLAGGGQYF
CDR3 DNA: TGTGCCAGCAGCTTCTATGGACTAGCGGGAGGGGGACAGTACTTC

D gene: NA
V gene: TRBV20-1
J gene: TRBJ1-2
clone size: NA
CDR3 length: 13
CDR3 protein: CSARDRGLYGYTF
CDR3 DNA: TGCAGTGCTAGAGATCGAGGTCTCTATGGCTACACCTTC

D gene: NA
V gene: TRBV20-1
J gene: TRBJ1-5
clone size: many
CDR3 length: 15
CDR3 protein: CSAREIGGVGQPQHF
CDR3 DNA: TGCAGTGCTAGAGAGATTGGCGGGGTGGGCCAGCCCCAGCATTTT

D gene: NA
V gene: TRBV6-2/TRBV6-3
J gene: TRBJ2-1
clone size: NA
CDR3 length: 13
CDR3 protein: CAGRRTSYNEQFF
CDR3 DNA: TGTGCCGGCAGGCGGACTTCCTACAATGAGCAGTTCTTC

D gene: TRBD2
V gene: TRBV20-1
J gene: TRBJ2-1
clone size: many
CDR3 length: 16
CDR3 protein: CSVSTAPSGGANEQFF
CDR3 DNA: TGCAGTGTCTCGACAGCGCCCAGCGGGGGAGCAAATGAGCAGTTCTTC

D gene: NA
V gene: TRBV6-5
J gene: TRBJ1-1
clone size: NA
CDR3 length: 15
CDR3 protein: CASSYRGRMNTEAFF
CDR3 DNA: TGTGCCAGCAGTTACCGCGGAAGGATGAACACTGAAGCTTTCTTT

D gene: NA
V gene: TRBV20-1
J gene: TRBJ2-5
clone size: many
CDR3 length: 16
CDR3 protein: CSARPTTGIGEETQYF
CDR3 DNA: TGCAGTGCTAGACCTACTACAGGGATTGGGGAAGAGACCCAGTACTTC

D gene: TRBD2
V gene: TRBV24-1
J gene: TRBJ2-7
clone size: NA
CDR3 length: 17
CDR3 protein: CATSDLSGGAWVYEQYF
CDR3 DNA: TGTGCCACCAGTGACCTTAGCGGGGGGGCCTGGGTCTACGAGCAGTACTTC

D gene: TRBD1
V gene: TRBV6-6
J gene: TRBJ1-5
clone size: many
CDR3 length: 14
CDR3 protein: CASNGQGLDQPQHF
CDR3 DNA: TGTGCCAGCAATGGACAGGGGTTGGATCAGCCCCAGCATTTT

D gene: NA
V gene: TRBV7-2
J gene: TRBJ1-5
clone size: many
CDR3 length: 15
CDR3 protein: CASSLGTGRNQPQHF
CDR3 DNA: TGTGCCAGCAGCTTAGGGACGGGCAGAAATCAGCCCCAGCATTTT

D gene: NA
V gene: TRBV5-6
J gene: TRBJ2-2
clone size: NA
CDR3 length: 14
CDR3 protein: CASSPPLGQGELFF
CDR3 DNA: TGTGCCAGCAGCCCACCACTGGGACAAGGGGAGCTGTTTTTT

D gene: TRBD2
V gene: TRBV11-2
J gene: TRBJ2-5
clone size: many
CDR3 length: 17
CDR3 protein: CASSLFPSGDVKETQYF
CDR3 DNA: TGTGCCAGCAGCTTATTTCCTAGCGGGGACGTTAAAGAGACCCAGTACTTC

D gene: TRBD2
V gene: TRBV7-2
J gene: TRBJ2-6
clone size: many
CDR3 length: 15
CDR3 protein: CASSSGLAGANVLTF
CDR3 DNA: TGTGCCAGCAGCTCCGGACTAGCTGGGGCCAACGTCCTGACTTTC

D gene: TRBD1
V gene: TRBV20-1
J gene: TRBJ1-5
clone size: many
CDR3 length: 14
CDR3 protein: CSARETGGNQPQHF
CDR3 DNA: TGCAGTGCTAGAGAGACAGGGGGCAATCAGCCCCAGCATTTT

D gene: NA
V gene: TRBV6-2/TRBV6-3
J gene: TRBJ2-3
clone size: NA
CDR3 length: 16
CDR3 protein: CASSYSSEGEFYTQYF
CDR3 DNA: TGTGCCAGCAGTTACTCGAGTGAGGGTGAATTCTACACGCAGTATTTT

D gene: TRBD1
V gene: TRBV5-1
J gene: TRBJ1-1
clone size: many
CDR3 length: 15
CDR3 protein: CASRLATGDNTEAFF
CDR3 DNA: TGCGCCAGCAGACTCGCAACAGGGGATAACACTGAAGCTTTCTTT

D gene: NA
V gene: TRBV12-3/TRBV12-4
J gene: TRBJ2-7
clone size: many
CDR3 length: 15
CDR3 protein: CASSLSAGAPGEQYF
CDR3 DNA: TGTGCCAGCAGTTTATCGGCAGGGGCCCCCGGGGAGCAGTACTTC

D gene: TRBD1
V gene: TRBV27
J gene: TRBJ2-4
clone size: many
CDR3 length: 15
CDR3 protein: CASRTTGEAKNIQYF
CDR3 DNA: TGTGCCAGCAGAACGACAGGGGAAGCCAAAAACATTCAGTACTTC

D gene: TRBD1
V gene: TRBV5-1
J gene: TRBJ2-1
clone size: NA
CDR3 length: 14
CDR3 protein: CASTQDRVYNEQFF
CDR3 DNA: TGCGCCAGCACCCAGGACAGGGTATACAATGAGCAGTTCTTC

D gene: NA
V gene: TRBV20-1
J gene: TRBJ1-4
clone size: many
CDR3 length: 15
CDR3 protein: CSARELATTNEKLFF
CDR3 DNA: TGCAGTGCTAGAGAGTTGGCAACAACTAATGAAAAACTGTTTTTT

D gene: TRBD2
V gene: TRBV20-1
J gene: TRBJ2-3
clone size: many
CDR3 length: 16
CDR3 protein: CSATPTSGGDTDTQYF
CDR3 DNA: TGCAGTGCTACCCCGACTAGCGGGGGGGACACAGATACGCAGTATTTT

D gene: NA
V gene: TRBV20-1
J gene: TRBJ1-1
clone size: NA
CDR3 length: 16
CDR3 protein: CSAPGGGGHGNTEAFF
CDR3 DNA: TGCAGTGCCCCGGGCGGGGGGGGCCACGGGAACACTGAAGCTTTCTTT

D gene: NA
V gene: TRBV30
J gene: TRBJ1-2
clone size: NA
CDR3 length: 11
CDR3 protein: CAWSGSSGYTF
CDR3 DNA: TGTGCCTGGAGTGGTTCATCCGGCTACACCTTC

D gene: NA
V gene: TRBV20-1
J gene: TRBJ2-1
clone size: many
CDR3 length: 13
CDR3 protein: CSALWGVREEQFF
CDR3 DNA: TGCAGTGCCCTATGGGGGGTTCGGGAAGAGCAGTTCTTC

D gene: NA
V gene: TRBV2
J gene: TRBJ1-2
clone size: NA
CDR3 length: 14
CDR3 protein: CASSGKTEAYGYTF
CDR3 DNA: TGTGCCAGCAGTGGGAAGACAGAAGCCTATGGCTACACCTTC

D gene: NA
V gene: TRBV4-2
J gene: TRBJ2-3
clone size: NA
CDR3 length: 15
CDR3 protein: CASLSHTSSTDTQYF
CDR3 DNA: TGTGCCAGCCTGAGTCACACCTCTAGCACAGATACGCAGTATTTT

D gene: NA
V gene: TRBV12-3/TRBV12-4
J gene: TRBJ1-3
clone size: few
CDR3 length: 15
CDR3 protein: CASSLRSSSGNTIYF
CDR3 DNA: TGTGCCAGCAGTTTGCGGTCGAGCTCTGGAAACACCATATATTTT

D gene: TRBD2
V gene: TRBV6-2/TRBV6-3
J gene: TRBJ2-4
clone size: NA
CDR3 length: 18
CDR3 protein: CASSYSSWMASGKNIQYF
CDR3 DNA: TGTGCCAGCAGTTACTCGAGCTGGATGGCTAGCGGGAAAAACATTCAGTACTTC

D gene: NA
V gene: TRBV14
J gene: TRBJ2-1
clone size: many
CDR3 length: 14
CDR3 protein: CASSVRQGGNEQFF
CDR3 DNA: TGTGCCAGCAGCGTACGTCAGGGGGGCAATGAGCAGTTCTTC

D gene: TRBD1
V gene: TRBV5-1
J gene: TRBJ1-1
clone size: NA
CDR3 length: 14
CDR3 protein: CASSFGQGATEAFF
CDR3 DNA: TGCGCCAGCAGCTTTGGACAGGGGGCCACTGAAGCTTTCTTT